Described below is a single T cell receptor beta chain sequence and its context. The antigen it binds to is not known. No base quality values were provided; no much bigger clone lies one nucleotide off. This entry is derived from a study of T cell responses to AZD1222 COVID-19 vaccine (dated by TCRdb to about 2021). About the full investigation: TCR sequencing covered fewer than 250 trial participants: about 210 given two doses of AZD1222 and about 26 given two doses of MenACWY control vaccine. Trial participants were enrolled by age into 18-55, 56-69 and 70-plus year subgroups, with about 150, 28 and 57 TCR-sequenced participants respectively. The paper's findings and limits, for the study overall: Because no samples from the day 14 peak response were available, repertoires could be characterized only after the peak T cell response. After two AZD1222 doses, both the breadth and the depth of spike-specific TCRs were significantly higher than at day 0 and than in MenACWY recipients. Conclusions about previously exposed vaccinees are limited because only six or seven AZD1222 recipients were SARS-CoV-2 seropositive at baseline. Participants were mostly white British, with more females than males. The authors suggested clonal diversity may have been underestimated. The vaccine-associated CD4 TCRs covered the entire spike protein, and the dominant responses fell in regions 160-218 and 743-854. The 56-69-year group was small, and its depth increase did not reach significance, likely because of low power. Reportedly, close to half of the unique spike-specific TCRs recognized epitopes lying outside the regions that are mutated in the B.1.351 and B.1.1.7 variants.

The sample's time point label, in plain terms: about 28 days (+/-7) after the second vaccine dose. AZD1222 recipients with second doses at about 4 weeks or about 12 weeks were pooled, because spike-specific TCR depth and breadth did not differ between schedules. Vaccinee samples were obtained from the UK trials COV001 and COV002, which included a single-blind randomized controlled phase 2/3 trial of AZD1222 (ChAdOx1 nCoV-19) in healthy adults. For TCRbeta chain sequencing, PBMC samples from trial participants were taken at day 0 and at day 28 after the second dose. Looking up the germline V gene yields CDR1 KGHDR and CDR2 SFDVKD. From cysteine to phenylalanine, the CDR3 is 15 amino acids long. Only the CDR3 portion is preserved as DNA: 45 bases, with reading frame beginning at the first base. The V and J ends are trimmed by 4 bases and 5 bases, leaving 13 bases between them. The CDR3 regions of human TCRbeta chains were analyzed by immunosequencing. The study's processing was this. TCRs in the repertoires were matched against a reference library of SARS-CoV-2-specific TCRs that had been generated with the MIRA antigen-specificity platform. Breadth was defined as the fraction of unique TCRs that were SARS-CoV-2-associated. Depth was defined as the fraction of total T cells that were SARS-CoV-2-associated. Using the MIRA data, every spike-specific TCR was mapped to the spike region that the TCR reacted to and assigned to either a CD4 or a CD8 class. Log10-transformed breadth and depth values were compared by one-way ANOVA with Sidak's multiple comparisons tests. TCRdb limited this immuneACCESS table to in-frame rearrangements with V and J called. A share of clones is missing; checked studies link under half to unresolved V genes, and the rest is unexplained. That table gives V, J and clone size, and the DNA gave D and trimming. In this sample the table shows roughly 200,000 clones, approximately 93% of which occur a single time. The ten top clones hold more than 1.5% of the sample.

The TCR originated in an adult who received the AZD1222 COVID-19 vaccine. The source material was peripheral blood, sampled 28 days after the second AZD1222 dose. The rearranged segments are TRBV24-1 and TRBJ1-4, with no reliable assignment of the D segment. At the DNA level, the sequence is TGTGCCACCAGTGACCTATGGGTGGAAAATGAAAAACTGTTTTTT. Its translation reads: CATSDLWVENEKLFF.